Here is one T cell receptor (beta chain) with its context. The sample belongs to a study of blood T cells in healthy people across ages. This CDR3 region has 15 residues. Trimming shortened V by 6 bases and J by 4 bases, and 18 bases separated the two germline ends. CDR1 and CDR2 from the germline V gene are MGHRA and YSYEKL. Using a J-beta primer mix together with a sample-barcoded 5' primer, a second PCR was run for roughly 6 to 12 cycles. The authors tagged each cDNA molecule using a template-switch adaptor with 12 random nucleotides. TCRdb re-called the 5' RACE reads with MiXCR, one entry per CDR3 protein. The table includes about 1.8 million distinct CDR3 sequences, approximately 50% detected once.

The TCR comes from a woman aged 40 to 50 in good health. Sequencing was done on a sample of blood. The J gene is TRBJ2-5, the V gene TRBV4-1, with a tentative D call TRBD1 (5 bases). The CDR3 DNA sequence: TGCGCCAGCAGTTCCGTCGGGCAGGGCGGAGAGACCCAGTACTTC. Residues: CASSSVGQGGETQYF.